This T cell receptor (beta chain) was sequenced during a study of T-cell memory formation after mild COVID-19. The study's findings and limits: Clones which contracted sat mainly in CM and EM if CD4+, and in EMRA if CD8+.

CDR1 and CDR2 from the germline V gene are MNHNS and SASEGT. V lost 2 bases and J 8 bases, leaving 10 bases between the germline ends. CDR3 length: 13 amino acids. This clonotype was counted ten times or more. The target antigen is unknown. The authors produced TCR alpha and TCR beta cDNA libraries with sample barcodes and UMIs by 5'RACE using constant-segment primers. One entry per CDR3 protein, called by TCRdb with MiXCR from the 5' RACE reads. The table records around 130,000 distinct CDR3 sequences, 5% to 6.5% of them present only once. The chain employs TRBV6-1 and TRBJ1-5, with no clear D. The source is an adult woman who had mild COVID-19 (a few samples of this study predate the infection). Cell type and time point are not known. The sequencing sample was made of PBMCs or a T cell subset sorted from them (not recorded which). CDR3 DNA sequence: TGTGCCAGCAGTGAAAGGGAGTTGGAGCCCCAGCATTTT. Encoded protein: CASSERELEPQHF.